A selection of T cell receptor beta chains follows, all from one sample in a study of blood T cell repertoires in COVID-19. The protocol was immunoSEQ multiplex PCR, while the TCRdb copy is restricted to in-frame clones and leaves out a portion. The data hold 200,000 to 250,000 clones, with over 75% observed a single time. The sample taken for sequencing was peripheral blood. The source of these receptors is a man aged 45 to 65 with COVID-19, enrolled during active disease. The CDR3 runs from the conserved cysteine through the conserved F or W. A D gene is named only where the DNA matches it firmly. Size is omitted from some rows. Given values are once, few, many or a class for expanded clones.

v_gene	j_gene	abundance	len	d_gene	CDR3nt	CDR3aa
TRBV6-5	TRBJ2-3	.	13	TRBD2	TGTGCCAGTACTAGCGGCGGCACAGATACGCAGTATTTT	CASTSGGTDTQYF
TRBV6-1	TRBJ2-1	.	15	.	TGTGCCAGCAGTGAAGGGGCAGGGTATAACAATGAGCAGTTCTTC	CASSEGAGYNNEQFF
TRBV11-1	TRBJ2-2	.	14	TRBD2	TGTGCCAGCAGCTTACGACTAGCAGGCGGGGAGCTGTTTTTT	CASSLRLAGGELFF
TRBV9	TRBJ2-2	.	14	TRBD1	TGTGCCAGCAGCGTAAGACAGGGCACCGGGGAGCTGTTTTTT	CASSVRQGTGELFF
TRBV6-6	TRBJ2-2	.	16	.	TGTGCCAGCATCCGGGGGTGGGAGAAGAACACCGGGGAGCTGTTTTTT	CASIRGWEKNTGELFF
TRBV5-4	TRBJ2-5	few	14	TRBD1	TGTGCCAGCAGCACGCGGACAGGCGGGGAGACCCAGTACTTC	CASSTRTGGETQYF
TRBV28	TRBJ1-5	few	13	.	TGTGCCAGCCTCGCGGGGGAGGGTCAGCCCCAGCATTTT	CASLAGEGQPQHF
TRBV11-2	TRBJ1-1	many	14	.	TGTGCCAGCAATCCGACAATAACCAACACTGAAGCTTTCTTT	CASNPTITNTEAFF
TRBV19	TRBJ1-5	once	16	TRBD1	TGTGCCAGTAGTTTTCTTCAGGGGGTGAGCAATCAGCCCCAGCATTTT	CASSFLQGVSNQPQHF
TRBV27	TRBJ2-7	.	16	TRBD2	TGTGCCAGCAGTCCCGCGGGACTAGCGGGGGTTTACGAGCAGTACTTC	CASSPAGLAGVYEQYF
TRBV7-9	TRBJ1-5	.	12	.	TGTGCCAGCAGCCTCGGTGGTCAGCCCCAGCATTTT	CASSLGGQPQHF
TRBV7-2	TRBJ2-5	.	15	.	TGTGCCAGCAGCCGGAATACCGGGACACCTAAGAGCGAGTACTTC	CASSRNTGTPKSEYF
TRBV11-3	TRBJ2-5	.	12	.	TGTGCCAGCAGCTTAGCCGGGGAGACCCAGTACTTC	CASSLAGETQYF
TRBV6-5	TRBJ2-2	.	14	.	TGTGCCAGCAGAGAGACAGGACTCACCGGGGAGCTGTTTTTT	CASRETGLTGELFF
TRBV7-8	TRBJ2-7	.	14	TRBD1	TGTGCCAGCAGCCCCAGGGACAGCTCCTACGAGCAGTACTTC	CASSPRDSSYEQYF
TRBV28	TRBJ1-5	.	14	TRBD1	TGTGCCAGCACCCCGGGACAGGGACATCAGCCCCAGCATTTT	CASTPGQGHQPQHF
TRBV7-3	TRBJ2-1	.	14	.	TGTGCCAGCAGCTTAGGACAGAGGAACAATGAGCAGTTCTTC	CASSLGQRNNEQFF
TRBV28	TRBJ1-2	.	12	TRBD1	TGTGCCAGCAGGGAGGGGGCGCCCGGCTACACCTTC	CASREGAPGYTF
TRBV19	TRBJ1-6	.	14	TRBD1	TGTGCCAGTAGTAGTGGACAGGGGAATTCACCCCTCCACTTT	CASSSGQGNSPLHF